A single sample gave rise to the 30 T cell receptor beta chains below, sequenced in a study of blood T cell repertoires in COVID-19. Clones were sequenced by immunoSEQ multiplex PCR, and TCRdb holds only the in-frame ones, with some missing. The sample includes approximately 210,000 clones, roughly 90% of them seen just once. Sequences were obtained from peripheral blood. The source is a middle-aged woman with acute or convalescent COVID-19.

CDR3 bases: TGTGCCAGCAGCGAGGACAGGCCCTATAATTCACCCCTCCACTTT. It is translated as CASSEDRPYNSPLHF. The V call is TRBV6-5, the J call TRBJ1-6; 7 bases fit TRBD1. CDR1 and CDR2 (germline): MNHEY, SVGAGI. The CDR3 spans 15 residues. V lost 6 bases and J lost 2; bases outside the gene matches: 4.

The chain recombines TRBV24-1 with TRBJ2-3, with 12 positions matching TRBD2. This CDR3 is built from 18 residues. Trimming at V came to 7 bases and at J to 0 bases, leaving 10 bases not matched to a gene. Per the germline V gene, CDR1 is KGHDR and CDR2 is SFDVKD. The CDR3 nucleotides read TGTGCCACCAGCCCCGGACTAGCGGGGCCTCCTAGCACAGATACGCAGTATTTT. This translates into CATSPGLAGPPSTDTQYF.

V and J are TRBV12-5 and TRBJ2-1, with 8 nucleotides matching TRBD2. The germline CDR1 and CDR2 sequences are LGHNT and FRNRAP. The J segment lost 8 bases and the V segment lost 3 bases, leaving 18 bases of the junction unmatched. The CDR3 runs 18 residues. The CDR3 reads CASGFKTLGGATLYEQFF. The CDR3 DNA follows: TGTGCTAGTGGTTTTAAAACCCTCGGGGGGGCTACTTTGTATGAGCAGTTCTTC. The full variable domain, completed using reference TRBV12-5 and TRBJ2-1, is DARVTQTPRHKVTEMGQEVTMRCQPILGHNTVFWYRQTMMQGLELLAYFRNRAPLDDSGMPKDRFSAEMPDATLATLKIQPSEPRDSAVYFCASGFKTLGGATLYEQFFGPGTRLTVL.

The genes are TRBV2 and TRBJ2-1, with 12 bases aligning to TRBD2. The germline CDR1 and CDR2 sequences are SNHLY and FYNNEI. The CDR3 has 15 residues. The V segment lost 4 bases and the J segment 10 bases; nucleotides outside the gene matches: 8. CDR3 sequence (DNA): TGTGCCAGCAGTGTTCTAGCGGGGGGGCCGCAGGAGCAGTTCTTC. It yields the protein CASSVLAGGPQEQFF.

The chain uses TRBV10-3 and TRBJ1-2; 9 bases align to TRBD1. This CDR3 region has 14 residues. The V gene's germline CDR1 is ENHRY and CDR2 SYGVKD. Losses at the gene ends were 3 bases for V and 2 bases for J; bases not matched to a gene: 1. CDR3 loop: CAISDDRGNYGYTF. The CDR3 region has the DNA TGTGCCATCAGTGACGACAGGGGGAACTATGGCTACACCTTC.

The V call is TRBV6-6, the J call TRBJ2-3, with TRBD2 identical over 7 bases. The germline V gene encodes CDR1 MNHNY and CDR2 SVGAGI (reference sequence). J lost 3 bases, V lost 6 bases, and 9 bases had no gene match. The CDR3 extends over 15 amino acids. CDR3 in amino acids: CASRPGLGGTDTQYF. In nucleotides, the CDR3 is TGTGCCAGCAGGCCAGGACTGGGGGGGACAGATACGCAGTATTTT.

Written as DNA, the CDR3 is TGTGCCAGCACCCCAAGGACAGGGGGTGGTGAAAAACTGTTTTTT. This codes for CASTPRTGGGEKLFF. The rearrangement uses TRBV2 and TRBJ1-4; TRBD1 aligns across 10 bases. This CDR3 has 15 amino acids. The germline CDR1 and CDR2 sequences are SNHLY and FYNNEI. With V trimmed by 7 bases and J by 7 bases, 9 bases remained unmatched.

V and J are TRBV12-5 and TRBJ1-1; possibly TRBD1 for D (6 bases). The CDR3 extends over 14 amino acids. From germline, CDR1 is LGHNT and CDR2 FRNRAP. Deletions cut 5 bases from V and 1 base from J, with 11 bases between. The CDR3 coding sequence is TGTGCTAGTGGTCGGGACACCACGAACACTGAAGCTTTCTTT. The encoded protein is CASGRDTTNTEAFF.

The chain couples TRBV20-1 to TRBJ1-1, with D unclear. The CDR3 spans 9 residues. The V gene's germline CDR1 is DFQATT and CDR2 SNEGSKA (reference sequence). The CDR3 spells CSPGTEAFF. As DNA, the CDR3 is TGCAGCCCCGGTACTGAAGCTTTCTTT.

The sample holds one count of this clone. V and J are TRBV2 and TRBJ1-6, with no clear D. This CDR3 comprises 13 residues. Trimming shortened V by 3 bases and J by 9 bases, and 9 bases separated the two germline ends. From germline, CDR1 is SNHLY and CDR2 FYNNEI. The CDR3 spells CASSEDSGSPLHF. The CDR3 region has the DNA TGTGCCAGCAGTGAGGACTCGGGTTCACCCCTCCACTTT.

The chain employs TRBV7-2 and TRBJ1-2; tentative D call: TRBD1 (5 bases). Looked up from germline, CDR1 is SGHTA and CDR2 is FQGNSA. This CDR3 is built from 13 residues. V dropped 5 bases and J dropped 8 bases, with 15 bases sitting between them. CDR3: CASSPWEGKGYTF. In DNA form, the CDR3 reads TGTGCCAGCAGCCCATGGGAGGGGAAAGGCTACACCTTC.

V gene TRBV9 combines with J gene TRBJ1-3; no clear D. The V end was cut by 2 bases, the J end by 4 bases, with 10 bases between. Germline CDR1 reads SGDLS; CDR2 reads YYNGEE. CDR3 length equals 14 residues. Here the CDR3 reads CASSVEHRGNTIYF. The CDR3 nucleotides read TGTGCCAGCAGCGTGGAGCATCGGGGAAACACCATATATTTT.

The genes are TRBV30 and TRBJ1-6, with D maybe TRBD1 (5 bases). The CDR3 loop spans 14 amino acids. The V and J ends lost 3 bases and 12 bases respectively, with 18 bases between them. Germline CDR1 GTSNPN, CDR2 SVGIG (reference sequence). The CDR3 nucleotides read TGTGCCTGGAGGTCGGATGGGGCCCTAGTACCCCTCCACTTT. As protein: CAWRSDGALVPLHF.

This chain joins TRBV21-1 and TRBJ1-2; the table's D call TRBD1 went unverified against the DNA. TRBV21-1 is termed a pseudogene. The CDR3 length is 14 residues. The CDR3 nucleotides are TGTGCCAGCAGCATACAGGTAATAAACTATGGCTACACCTTC. Translated: CASSIQVINYGYTF.

The rearrangement uses TRBV6-1 and TRBJ1-2; 12 positions agree with TRBD1. The CDR3 is 16 residues long. Germline trimming cut 4 bases from V and 6 bases from J; bases unmatched to any gene: 9. Germline-derived CDR1 and CDR2 are MNHNS and SASEGT. The CDR3 region has the DNA TGTGCCAGCAGTGGGGGGACAGGGGGCGCGGTACATGGCTACACCTTC. Its protein is CASSGGTGGAVHGYTF.

The chain links TRBV5-6 to TRBJ2-3; D may be TRBD1 (5 bases). The CDR3 contains 15 residues. V lost 3 bases and J 0 bases, leaving 11 bases between the germline ends. Germline lookup yields CDR1 SGHDT and CDR2 YYEEEE. CDR3 sequence reads: CASSSRVSSTDTQYF. The CDR3 coding sequence is TGTGCCAGCAGCTCCAGGGTTTCTAGCACAGATACGCAGTATTTT.

This clone showed up just once. The gene calls are TRBV9 and TRBJ2-3, with D perhaps matching TRBD2 (5 bases). Germline lookup yields CDR1 SGDLS and CDR2 YYNGEE. Deletions cut 0 bases from V and 2 bases from J, with 10 bases between. The CDR3 sequence is 15 residues long. CDR3 coding DNA: TGTGCCAGCAGCGTAGCTAGCTCGACCACAGATACGCAGTATTTT. Translated: CASSVASSTTDTQYF. The full variable domain, with the rest looked up from reference TRBV9 and TRBJ2-3, is DSGVTQTPKHLITATGQRVTLRCSPRSGDLSVYWYQQSLDQGLQFLIQYYNGEERAKGNILERFSAQQFPDLHSELNLSSLELGDSALYFCASSVASSTTDTQYFGPGTRLTVL.

This clone was counted only a few times. The CDR3 DNA reads as TGCACCAGCAGCCATTCCGAGGCGGGGCAGCGACGGGACGAGCAGTACGTC. This codes for CTSSHSEAGQRRDEQYV. The chain has TRBV1 and TRBJ2-7; the D call in the table, TRBD2, was not verified against the DNA. TRBV1 is classified as a pseudogene. This CDR3 region has 17 residues.

The count of this clone is one. This specimen includes other DNA sequences encoding the same CDR3. V is TRBV5-1 and J is TRBJ1-2, with TRBD1 as a possible D gene (5 bases). Trimming removed 0 bases from V and 5 bases from J, with 11 bases in between. This CDR3 comprises 14 residues. CDR1 is SGHRS and CDR2 is YFSETQ in the germline V gene. The CDR3 protein is CASSLGQGVYGYTF. The CDR3 bases are TGCGCCAGCAGCTTGGGGCAGGGCGTATATGGCTACACCTTC.

J is TRBJ1-2 and V is TRBV5-1; weak D call: TRBD1 (6 bases). V shed 1 base and J shed 4 bases, with 14 bases lying between them. The germline gives CDR1 SGHRS, CDR2 YFSETQ. The CDR3 contains 15 residues. CDR3 DNA sequence: TGCGCCAGCAGCTTGCAACAGGGTGGCAGCTATGGCTACACCTTC. Encoded protein: CASSLQQGGSYGYTF.

The chain links TRBV7-8 to TRBJ2-7; 9 bases map to TRBD2. Germline V gives CDR1 SGHVS, CDR2 FQNEAQ. The CDR3 extends over 15 amino acids. The V gene end was trimmed by 4 bases and the J gene end by 4 bases; junction bases not matched to a gene: 8. The DNA of the CDR3 is TGTGCCAGCAGCTCCGTTAGCGGGGGACTTTACGAGCAGTACGTC. Its protein is CASSSVSGGLYEQYV.

There are a few counts of this clone. The chain uses TRBV6-5 and TRBJ1-5, with 9 bases fitting TRBD1. The V gene end was trimmed by 6 bases and the J gene end by 7 bases; junction bases not matched to a gene: 10. Germline V gene lookup returns CDR1 MNHEY and CDR2 SVGAGI. The CDR3 spans 15 residues. CDR3 nucleotides: TGTGCCAGCAGCCCCATGGGACAGGGACAGCAGCCCCAGCATTTT. Encoded protein: CASSPMGQGQQPQHF.

The genes are TRBV7-3 and TRBJ1-1; TRBD1 might be the D (6 bases). V lost 0 bases and J lost 9, with 11 bases in between. The V gene's germline CDR1 is SGHTA and CDR2 FQGTGA. This CDR3 contains 13 residues. This CDR3 is CASSLTAGEKAFF. Here the CDR3 DNA reads TGTGCCAGCAGCTTAACGGCAGGGGAAAAAGCTTTCTTT.

This clone was seen more than once but under ten times. The V call is TRBV7-8, the J call TRBJ1-5, with TRBD1 identical over 9 bases. Germline V gene sequence: CDR1 SGHVS, CDR2 FQNEAQ. V lost 4 bases and J lost 7; bases outside the gene matches: 5. CDR3 length equals 14 residues. The DNA for the CDR3 is TGTGCCAGCAGCTCGGGACAGGGTATGCAGCCCCAGCATTTT. It specifies CASSSGQGMQPQHF.

CDR3 nucleotide sequence: TGTGCCAGCAGTTTAATCACCGGGGAGCTGTTTTTT. This sequence encodes CASSLITGELFF. This sequence joins TRBV6-6 and TRBJ2-2; D unresolved. The CDR3 loop spans 12 amino acids. The V gene lost 4 bases and the J gene lost 4 bases, with 4 bases spanning the gap. Germline values: CDR1 MNHNY, CDR2 SVGAGI (reference sequence).

This chain connects TRBV11-2 to TRBJ2-6; 8 nucleotides match TRBD1. The CDR3 runs 16 residues. The J segment lost 2 bases and the V segment lost 3 bases, leaving 3 bases of the junction unmatched. Looked up from germline, CDR1 is SGHAT and CDR2 is FQNNGV. The CDR3 nucleotides read TGTGCCAGCAGCTTCTACAGGGGGACTGGGGCCAACGTCCTGACTTTC. This translates into CASSFYRGTGANVLTF.

This chain joins TRBV5-1 and TRBJ2-1, with TRBD2 matching 8 bases. The CDR3 extends over 15 amino acids. Per germline, CDR1 SGHRS and CDR2 YFSETQ. The junction had 7 bases not matched to a gene; V was cut back by 2 bases and J by 6 bases. CDR3 protein: CASSFLAGSVNEQFF. The CDR3 DNA is TGCGCCAGCAGCTTCCTAGCGGGCTCGGTCAATGAGCAGTTCTTC.

This chain joins TRBV5-1 and TRBJ1-4; D call uncertain. Germline loops: CDR1 SGHRS, CDR2 YFSETQ. V was pared by 1 base and J by 0 bases, with 7 bases between. This CDR3 comprises 15 residues. The CDR3 coding sequence is TGCGCCAGCAGCTTGAACGGGGCAACTAATGAAAAACTGTTTTTT. Its translation: CASSLNGATNEKLFF.

For the CDR3, the DNA is TGTGCCACCAGTGATTTCCAAGACAAGACCATGAACACTGAAGCTTTCTTT. Translated, it gives CATSDFQDKTMNTEAFF. The V gene is TRBV24-1, the J gene TRBJ1-1; no definite D call. CDR3 length: 17 residues. Germline CDR1 KGHDR, CDR2 SFDVKD. Deletions cut 1 base from V and 0 bases from J, with 14 bases between.

The chain combines TRBV19 with TRBJ1-1; possible D gene TRBD1, 6 bases. The CDR3 length is 14 residues. V lost 3 bases, J lost 5 bases, and 13 bases lay in between. Germline CDR1 and CDR2: LNHDA and SQIVND (reference sequence). The DNA for the CDR3 is TGTGCCAGTAGTATGGGGCAGGGGTTGACTGAAGCTTTCTTT. Residues: CASSMGQGLTEAFF.